The entry below gives a single TCR beta chain sequence along with its context. Its cognate antigen is unknown. The sample comes from a study of cytomegalovirus exposure and HLA in healthy donors. With 5 bases clipped from V and 6 bases from J, the junction kept 3 bases outside the gene matches. The CDR3 extends over 12 amino acids. Germline values: CDR1 LNHDA, CDR2 SQIVND (reference sequence). This cohort consisted of healthy bone marrow donors. The PCR ran on 60 Vbeta and 13 Jbeta primers. Some clones are missing from TCRdb's copy, which holds only in-frame ones; the method was immunoSEQ multiplex PCR. The sample shows tens of thousands of clones, about 85% of them seen only once. Study-level findings and limits: Cytomegalovirus-associated TCR beta chains were listed, numbering roughly 150. Solely CMV serostatus was available to characterize immune exposure.

The TCR sequence derives from a woman in her forties in good health and CMV-seropositive. V gene TRBV19 combines with J gene TRBJ1-2; 7 bases match TRBD1. Material: PBMCs. Written as DNA, the CDR3 is TGTGCCAGTAGTGGGACAGTCCATGGCTACACCTTC. Protein: CASSGTVHGYTF. Based on the CDR3 plus reference TRBV19 and TRBJ1-2, the full variable domain is DGGITQSPKYLFRKEGQNVTLSCEQNLNHDAMYWYRQDPGQGLRLIYYSQIVNDFQKGDIAEGYSVSREKKESFPLTVTSAQKNPTAFYLCASSGTVHGYTFGSGTRLTVV.